The clone carrying this T cell receptor (beta chain) was detected a few times. CDR1 and CDR2 from the germline V gene are WNHNN and SYGVQD (reference sequence). Trimming removed 0 bases from V and 1 base from J, with 6 bases in between. The CDR3 runs 15 residues. About 30,000 T cell genomes, or 250 to 300 ng DNA, went into replicate PCRs of unsorted PBMC. Some clones are missing from TCRdb's copy, which holds only in-frame ones; the method was immunoSEQ multiplex PCR. The data contain about 480,000 clones, around 79% of them singletons. Healthy adults negative for HIV, lacking recent acute infections or vaccinations, served as donors. This specimen belongs to a study of shared clonotypes between healthy human individuals.

This receptor was taken from a woman in her thirties or forties in good health. Some clones in this sample may be carry-over from other donors' samples. The chain employs TRBV10-1 and TRBJ2-2; D not resolved. Material: PBMCs. The chain's CDR3 is CASSESVGNTGELFF. The CDR3 DNA is TGCGCCAGCAGTGAGTCTGTCGGGAACACCGGGGAGCTGTTTTTT.